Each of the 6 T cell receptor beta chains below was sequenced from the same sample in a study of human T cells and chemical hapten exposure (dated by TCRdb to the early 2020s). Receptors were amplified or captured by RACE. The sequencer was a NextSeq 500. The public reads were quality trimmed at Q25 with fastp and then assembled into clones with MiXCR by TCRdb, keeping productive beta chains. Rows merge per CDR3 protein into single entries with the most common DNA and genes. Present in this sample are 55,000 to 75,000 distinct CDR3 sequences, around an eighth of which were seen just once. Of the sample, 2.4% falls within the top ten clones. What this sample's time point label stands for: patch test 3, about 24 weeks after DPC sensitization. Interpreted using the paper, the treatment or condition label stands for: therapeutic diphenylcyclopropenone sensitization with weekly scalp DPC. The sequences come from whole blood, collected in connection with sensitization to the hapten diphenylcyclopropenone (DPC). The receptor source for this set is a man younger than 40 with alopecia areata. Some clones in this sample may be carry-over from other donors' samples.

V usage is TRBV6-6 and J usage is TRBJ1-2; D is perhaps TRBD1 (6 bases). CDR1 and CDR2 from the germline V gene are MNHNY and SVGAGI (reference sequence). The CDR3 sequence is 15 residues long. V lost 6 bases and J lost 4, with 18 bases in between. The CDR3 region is CASRELVGASYGYTF. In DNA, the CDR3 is TGTGCCAGCAGAGAACTGGTGGGGGCGAGCTATGGCTACACCTTC.

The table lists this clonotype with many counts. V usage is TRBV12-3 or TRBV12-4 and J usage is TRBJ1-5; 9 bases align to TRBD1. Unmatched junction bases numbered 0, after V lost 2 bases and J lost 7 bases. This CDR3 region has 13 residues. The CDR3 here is CASSLTGGQPQHF. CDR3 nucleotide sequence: TGTGCCAGCAGTTTAACAGGGGGCCAGCCCCAGCATTTT.

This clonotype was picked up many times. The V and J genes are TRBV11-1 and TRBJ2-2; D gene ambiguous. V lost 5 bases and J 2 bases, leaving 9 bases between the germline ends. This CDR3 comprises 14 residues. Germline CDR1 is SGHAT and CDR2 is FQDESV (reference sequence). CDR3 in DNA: TGTGCCAGCAGCACCCGGACCAACACCGGGGAGCTGTTTTTT. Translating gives CASSTRTNTGELFF.

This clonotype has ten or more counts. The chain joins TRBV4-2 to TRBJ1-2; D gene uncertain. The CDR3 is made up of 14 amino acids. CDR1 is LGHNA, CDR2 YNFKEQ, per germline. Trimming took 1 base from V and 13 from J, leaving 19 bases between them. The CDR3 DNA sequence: TGTGCCAGCAGCCAAGGGTCGTCCCCCTCGGAAAGCACCTTC. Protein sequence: CASSQGSSPSESTF.

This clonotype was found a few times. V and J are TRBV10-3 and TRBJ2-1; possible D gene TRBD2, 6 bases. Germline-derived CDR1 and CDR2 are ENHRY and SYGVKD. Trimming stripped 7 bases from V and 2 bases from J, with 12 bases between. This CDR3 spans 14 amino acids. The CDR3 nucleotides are TGTGCCATCAAGGAGGGGCCGGCCTACAATGAGCAGTTCTTC. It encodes CAIKEGPAYNEQFF.

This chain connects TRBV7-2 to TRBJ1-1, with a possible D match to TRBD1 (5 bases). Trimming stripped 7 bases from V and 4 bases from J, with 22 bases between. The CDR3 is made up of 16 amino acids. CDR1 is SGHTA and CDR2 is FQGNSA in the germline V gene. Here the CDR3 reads CASTVKRIWQGTEAFF. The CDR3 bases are TGTGCCAGCACCGTTAAAAGGATATGGCAGGGCACTGAAGCTTTCTTT.